One and the same sample provided the 2 T cell receptor beta chains below, sequenced in a study of regulatory T cells in long-lasting Graves disease. Time point indicated: persistent/refractory GD, antithyroid drugs over 5 years with positive TRAb. PBMC-extracted RNA yielded the TCR library. The authors built TCR beta libraries using iRepertoire HTBI primers and Arm-PCR of CDR3 regions. MiXCR, applied by TCRdb to the multiplex PCR reads, yields one record per CDR3 protein. The sample includes roughly 400,000 distinct CDR3 sequences, around 20% of them seen just once. The source material was peripheral blood mononuclear cells (PBMCs), sampled when the disease was refractory, from a patient treated with antithyroid drugs. The source is a female donor with Graves disease.

The sample holds many counts of this clonotype. V usage is TRBV25-1 and J usage is TRBJ2-5; 7 positions agree with TRBD1. The CDR3 loop spans 17 amino acids. The V gene's germline CDR1 is MGHDK and CDR2 SYGVNS. V lost 4 bases to trimming and J lost 1 base; unmatched junction nucleotides: 12. In DNA, the CDR3 is TGTGCCAGCAGTGGAAACCGGGACAGCCGATTCCAAGAGACCCAGTACTTC. Protein: CASSGNRDSRFQETQYF.

The chain recombines TRBV24-1 with TRBJ2-1; TRBD1 agrees at 7 bases. Germline-derived CDR1 and CDR2 are KGHDR and SFDVKD. V lost 7 bases to trimming and J lost 7 bases; unmatched junction nucleotides: 9. The CDR3 length is 14 residues. The CDR3 region is CATSSGTVTNEQFF. The DNA of the CDR3 is TGTGCCACCAGCTCTGGGACAGTAACAAATGAGCAGTTCTTC.